This TCR beta chain was obtained from a study of tumor-infiltrating lymphocytes in localized non-small cell lung cancer. The data were produced by immunoSEQ multiplex PCR, yet TCRdb's version contains in-frame clones alone and is incomplete. The sample includes roughly 14,000 clones, about 77% of them seen just once. Germline values: CDR1 SGHTA, CDR2 FQGNSA. The length of the CDR3 is 14 residues. V dropped 5 bases and J dropped 1 base, with 12 bases sitting between them. The TCR originated in a human donor with non-small cell lung cancer. Specimen: lung tumor tissue. The chain links TRBV7-2 to TRBJ2-7; tentatively, D is TRBD1 (5 bases). CDR3: CASSPHRNSYEQYF. CDR3 nucleotides: TGTGCCAGCAGCCCGCACAGGAATTCCTACGAGCAGTACTTC.